These T cell receptor beta chains were read from a single sample in a study of T-cell reconstitution after alpha-beta-depleted transplantation in children. MiXCR, run by TCRdb on the PCR reads, gives a single entry per CDR3 protein. The table shows 380,000 or so distinct CDR3 sequences, with about an eighth occurring only once. Sample: PBMCs, taken from the stem cell graft. The source of these receptors is a human donor who donated a stem cell graft to a child with Fanconi anemia. The CDR3 runs from the conserved cysteine through the conserved F or W. A D gene is named only where the DNA matches it firmly. Where a row states a size, it is once, few, many or the class of an expanded clone; other rows omit it.

. TRBJ1-5 . TRBV28 CAGRETDSNQPQHF TGTGCCGGCCGAGAGACGGATAGCAATCAGCCCCAGCATTTT
. TRBJ1-1 many TRBV7-9 CATRQSMNTEAFF TGTGCCACCCGACAGTCCATGAACACTGAAGCTTTCTTT
TRBD1 TRBJ2-2 many TRBV4-3 CASSQGTGVGELFF TGCGCCAGCAGCCAGGGGACAGGGGTCGGGGAGCTGTTTTTT
. TRBJ2-7 many TRBV10-1 CASLGGPSEQYF TGCGCCAGCCTGGGGGGGCCCTCCGAGCAGTACTTC
. TRBJ1-2 . TRBV5-1 CASSPTTGGYTF TGCGCCAGCAGCCCGACGACAGGCGGCTACACCTTC
. TRBJ2-1 . TRBV20-1 CSARVGPNEQFF TGCAGTGCTAGAGTAGGCCCCAATGAGCAGTTCTTC
. TRBJ1-1 few TRBV7-9 CASSLVELNTEAFF TGTGCCAGCAGCTTAGTTGAGTTGAACACTGAAGCTTTCTTT
. TRBJ1-2 few TRBV7-2 CASSLVVLGGSENGYTF TGTGCCAGCAGCTTAGTTGTTTTAGGTGGCAGCGAGAATGGCTACACCTTC
TRBD1 TRBJ2-1 few TRBV11-2 CASSPHRDRNEQFF TGTGCCAGCAGTCCACACCGGGACAGAAATGAGCAGTTCTTC
. TRBJ2-2 few TRBV5-1 CASSFSGLDTGELFF TGCGCCAGCAGCTTTTCCGGGCTAGACACCGGGGAGCTGTTTTTT
TRBD2 TRBJ2-7 . TRBV28 CASWGLAASYEQYF TGTGCCAGCTGGGGACTAGCGGCCTCCTACGAGCAGTACTTC
. TRBJ2-2 many TRBV7-9 CASSPTVANTGELFF TGTGCCAGCAGCCCGACCGTTGCGAACACCGGGGAGCTGTTTTTT
. TRBJ2-7 . TRBV7-9 CASRGLKGELQDEQYF TGTGCCAGCAGAGGGCTCAAGGGGGAACTTCAGGACGAGCAGTACTTC
. TRBJ2-3 many TRBV5-1 CASSLEPGIGTDTQYF TGCGCCAGCAGCTTGGAACCGGGGATCGGCACAGATACGCAGTATTTT
. TRBJ1-1 . TRBV20-1 CSAPLRAGTEAFF TGCAGTGCTCCCCTCAGAGCCGGGACTGAAGCTTTCTTT
. TRBJ1-1 . TRBV12-5 CASGSLTTEGNTEAFF TGTGCTAGTGGCTCCCTGACGACAGAGGGGAACACTGAAGCTTTCTTT
. TRBJ1-2 . TRBV10-3 CAITEDWTNYGYTF TGTGCCATCACCGAGGACTGGACTAACTATGGCTACACCTTC
TRBD1 TRBJ2-1 few TRBV7-9 CASSGQVDEQFF TGTGCCAGCAGCGGACAGGTGGATGAGCAGTTCTTC
. TRBJ1-2 many TRBV7-2 CASSLFSGRARANENNYTF TGTGCCAGCAGCTTATTCTCGGGCAGGGCGAGGGCTAACGAAAATAACTACACCTTC
. TRBJ1-1 many TRBV9 CASSYTVNTEAFF TGTGCCAGCAGTTATACGGTGAACACTGAAGCTTTCTTT
. TRBJ2-1 few TRBV20-1 CSASGTTRNEQFF TGCAGTGCTTCCGGGACCACTAGGAATGAGCAGTTCTTC
TRBD1 TRBJ1-6 many TRBV4-3 CASSQDDRDNSPLHF TGCGCCAGCAGCCAAGATGACAGGGATAATTCACCCCTCCACTTT
. TRBJ2-7 . TRBV11-2 CASSLEGNTYEQYF TGTGCCAGCAGCTTAGAAGGTAACACCTACGAGCAGTACTTC
. TRBJ2-2 many TRBV29-1 CSVVFGGLGGELFF TGCAGCGTTGTGTTCGGGGGGCTCGGCGGGGAGCTGTTTTTT
. TRBJ2-3 many TRBV7-2 CASSLVMGATDTQYF TGTGCCAGCAGCTTAGTGATGGGAGCCACAGATACGCAGTATTTT
. TRBJ2-1 many TRBV28 CASSPLTGKNHNEQFF TGTGCCAGCAGTCCCCTCACAGGGAAGAACCACAATGAGCAGTTCTTC
. TRBJ2-1 many TRBV29-1 CSATELYNEQFF TGCAGCGCTACAGAGTTGTACAATGAGCAGTTCTTC
. TRBJ2-1 . TRBV11-2 CASSLDPHYLSSYNEQFF TGTGCCAGCAGCTTAGACCCCCACTACCTTTCATCCTACAATGAGCAGTTCTTC
. TRBJ2-2 once TRBV6-2/TRBV6-3 CASAQTVANTGELFF TGTGCCAGCGCCCAAACTGTCGCGAACACCGGGGAGCTGTTTTTT
. TRBJ2-7 . TRBV11-1 CASNPLSVGKQYF TGTGCCAGCAACCCTTTATCGGTTGGTAAGCAGTACTTC
. TRBJ1-2 . TRBV4-3 CASSQAAGFSRAHNYGYTF TGCGCCAGCAGCCAAGCGGCAGGATTTTCCAGGGCCCATAACTATGGCTACACCTTC